Sequencing of this T cell receptor beta chain was carried out in a study of blood T cell repertoires in COVID-19. Trimming removed 3 bases from V and 3 bases from J; junction bases left unmatched: 2. Germline V gene data show CDR1 as LGHDT and CDR2 as YNNKEL (reference sequence). CDR3 length: 15 residues. The assay was immunoSEQ multiplex PCR, and TCRdb's table has in-frame clones only and misses some. The sample includes around 260,000 clones, 85% to 90% of them seen just once. Sequencing was carried out using peripheral blood. This clonotype originated in a woman aged 60-75 years with COVID-19, enrolled during active disease. This chain joins TRBV3-1 (or the pseudogene TRBV3-2) and TRBJ2-7; 13 bases line up with TRBD2. CDR3 in amino acids: CASSHRLAGGYEQYF. The CDR3 DNA reads as TGTGCCAGCAGCCATAGACTAGCGGGGGGCTACGAGCAGTACTTC.